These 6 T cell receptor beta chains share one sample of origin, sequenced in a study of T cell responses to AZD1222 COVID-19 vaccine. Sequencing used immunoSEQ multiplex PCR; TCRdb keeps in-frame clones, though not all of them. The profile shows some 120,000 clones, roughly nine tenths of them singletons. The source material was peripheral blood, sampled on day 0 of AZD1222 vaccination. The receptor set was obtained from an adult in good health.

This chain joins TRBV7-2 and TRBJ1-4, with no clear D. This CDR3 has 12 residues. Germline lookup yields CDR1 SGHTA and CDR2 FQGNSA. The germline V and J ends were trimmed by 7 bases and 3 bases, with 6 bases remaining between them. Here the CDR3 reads CASNEANEKLFF. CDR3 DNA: TGTGCCAGCAATGAGGCTAATGAAAAACTGTTTTTT.

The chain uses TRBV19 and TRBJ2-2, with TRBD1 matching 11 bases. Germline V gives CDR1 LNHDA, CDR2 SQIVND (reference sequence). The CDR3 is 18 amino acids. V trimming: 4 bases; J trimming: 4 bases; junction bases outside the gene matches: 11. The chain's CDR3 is CASSTQDRGRIGTGELFF. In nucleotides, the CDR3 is TGTGCCAGTAGTACACAGGACAGGGGGCGCATAGGCACCGGGGAGCTGTTTTTT.

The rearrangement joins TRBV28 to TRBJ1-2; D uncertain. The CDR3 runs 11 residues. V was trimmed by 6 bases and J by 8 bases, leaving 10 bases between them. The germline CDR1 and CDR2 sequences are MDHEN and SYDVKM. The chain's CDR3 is CASREVRGYTF. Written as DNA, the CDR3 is TGTGCCAGCAGGGAGGTGAGAGGCTACACCTTC.

Here the CDR3 reads CASRPTGPGANVLTF. The CDR3 coding sequence is TGTGCCAGCAGACCCACAGGGCCTGGGGCCAACGTCCTGACTTTC. The chain joins TRBV28 to TRBJ2-6; a possible D gene is TRBD1 (6 bases). The CDR3 spans 15 residues. Trimming left V 6 bases short and J 2 bases short, with 11 bases between. Germline CDR1 MDHEN, CDR2 SYDVKM.

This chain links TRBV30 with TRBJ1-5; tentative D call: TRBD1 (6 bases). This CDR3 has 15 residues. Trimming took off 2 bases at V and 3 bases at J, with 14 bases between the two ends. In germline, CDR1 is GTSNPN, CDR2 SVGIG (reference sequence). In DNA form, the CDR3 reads TGTGCCTGGAGTAATAACGGACAGTTCAATCAGCCCCAGCATTTT. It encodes CAWSNNGQFNQPQHF.

The DNA for the CDR3 is TGTGCCAGCAGGCCGGGACAGGGGACGGACACCATATATTTT. It encodes CASRPGQGTDTIYF. The chain recombines TRBV2 with TRBJ1-3; 10 bases map to TRBD1. CDR1 SNHLY and CDR2 FYNNEI come from the germline V gene. The trim removed 6 bases at V and 8 bases at J, leaving 7 bases unmatched. This CDR3 is built from 14 residues.